This passage covers 17 T cell receptor beta chains from one sample sequenced in a study of vaccination effects on CD4 cells after COVID-19. TCRdb's copy holds only in-frame clones and misses some; the assay was immunoSEQ multiplex PCR. The sample has more than 45,000 clones; about 74% are singletons. Cells that had been cultured for 10 days were the source of isolated CD4+ T cells. No antigen has been assigned to these receptors. The specimen comprised CD4+ T cells from PBMCs cultured without peptide, sampled before COVID-19 vaccination. These receptors were collected from a human donor who received a COVID-19 vaccine.

A few counts support this clone. The CDR3 nucleotides read TGTGCCAGCAGCTTAGTTGCAGGTCCCACCGGGGAGCTGTTTTTT. Translated: CASSLVAGPTGELFF. The V and J genes are TRBV7-2 and TRBJ2-2; D call uncertain. Germline CDR1 SGHTA, CDR2 FQGNSA. V was cut by 1 base and J by 4 bases, with 10 bases left in between. This CDR3 is 15 amino acids long.

A few counts support this clone. The rearrangement links TRBV4-1 to TRBJ1-1; no firm D call. Germline CDR1 MGHRA, CDR2 YSYEKL. Trimming stripped 1 base from V and 0 bases from J, with 9 bases between. The CDR3 is 15 residues long. CDR3 region: CASSQGFSVNTEAFF. The CDR3 DNA follows: TGCGCCAGCAGCCAAGGGTTTTCAGTGAACACTGAAGCTTTCTTT.

This chain connects TRBV7-2 to TRBJ2-5, with TRBD1 as a possible D gene (6 bases). V shed 5 bases and J shed 4 bases, with 11 bases lying between them. The germline V gene has CDR1 SGHTA and CDR2 FQGNSA. The CDR3 contains 13 residues. CDR3 in amino acids: CASSPGQLETQYF. The CDR3 region has the DNA TGTGCCAGCAGCCCTGGACAGTTAGAGACCCAGTACTTC.

J is TRBJ2-1 and V is TRBV6-1; D not resolved. Trimming stripped 3 bases from V and 0 bases from J, with 9 bases between. The CDR3 sequence is 15 residues long. Germline-derived CDR1 and CDR2 are MNHNS and SASEGT. CDR3 protein: CASSEDRGSYNEQFF. The CDR3 nucleotides read TGTGCCAGCAGTGAGGACCGAGGCTCCTACAATGAGCAGTTCTTC.

The V and J genes are TRBV5-1 and TRBJ1-1; 11 positions agree with TRBD1. With 2 bases clipped from V and 0 bases from J, the junction kept 6 bases outside the gene matches. The CDR3 spans 17 residues. Germline values: CDR1 SGHRS, CDR2 YFSETQ. The CDR3 loop is CASSLGQGASMNTEAFF. The CDR3, as DNA: TGCGCCAGCAGCTTAGGACAGGGGGCTTCCATGAACACTGAAGCTTTCTTT.

The J gene is TRBJ1-2, the V gene TRBV28; no clear D. Germline CDR1 reads MDHEN; CDR2 reads SYDVKM. Trimming took off 6 bases at V and 4 bases at J, with 18 bases between the two ends. The CDR3 is 15 amino acids. The CDR3 nucleotides read TGTGCCAGCAGGTTCGGCAGCTCCTCTTTCTATGGCTACACCTTC. Amino acid sequence: CASRFGSSSFYGYTF.

This clone was recorded once. The chain uses TRBV18 and TRBJ1-4; D remains unclear. Germline CDR1 reads KGHSH; CDR2 reads LQKENI. The V gene lost 2 bases and the J gene lost 7 bases, with 11 bases spanning the gap. This CDR3 is built from 14 residues. Written as DNA, the CDR3 is TGTGCCAGCTCACCAAGATTGGATTTTGAAAAACTGTTTTTT. Translation gives CASSPRLDFEKLFF. The entire variable domain, with the rest obtained from reference TRBV18 and TRBJ1-4, is as follows: NAGVMQNPRHLVRRRGQEARLRCSPMKGHSHVYWYRQLPEEGLKFMVYLQKENIIDESGMPKERFSAEFPKEGPSILRIQQVVRGDSAAYFCASSPRLDFEKLFFGSGTQLSVL.

The V and J genes are TRBV19 and TRBJ2-1, with 8 bases that match TRBD2. The J segment lost 16 bases and the V segment lost 1 base, leaving 6 bases of the junction unmatched. This CDR3 is built from 12 residues. CDR1 and CDR2 (germline): LNHDA, SQIVND (reference sequence). The CDR3 is CASSIGPGGLFF. CDR3 bases: TGTGCCAGTAGTATAGGTCCGGGGGGGCTATTCTTC.

This clone was seen just once. This specimen includes other DNA sequences encoding the same CDR3. The CDR3 reads CASSEGRDYGYTF. DNA for the CDR3: TGTGCCAGCAGTGAGGGCAGGGACTATGGCTACACCTTC. The chain carries TRBV6-1 and TRBJ1-2; D might be TRBD1 (5 bases). Trimming left V 3 bases short and J 3 bases short, with 8 bases between. The CDR3 is 13 residues long. Germline V gene lookup returns CDR1 MNHNS and CDR2 SASEGT.

The chain is built from TRBV2 and TRBJ1-2, with 10 bases lining up with TRBD1. V lost 9 bases, J lost 8 bases, and 12 bases stayed unmatched. The germline V gene encodes CDR1 SNHLY and CDR2 FYNNEI. CDR3 length: 14 residues. The chain's CDR3 is CASGLTGGVIGYTF. As DNA, the CDR3 is TGTGCCAGTGGCCTGACAGGGGGCGTGATAGGCTACACCTTC.

The chain combines TRBV7-8 with TRBJ2-2, with D possibly matching TRBD1 (5 bases). V was clipped by 5 bases and J by 4 bases, with 14 bases between them. The CDR3 consists of 15 residues. Per germline, CDR1 SGHVS and CDR2 FQNEAQ. The CDR3 protein is CASSRAGFFTGELFF. CDR3 nucleotide sequence: TGTGCCAGCAGCCGAGCAGGGTTTTTCACCGGGGAGCTGTTTTTT.

This chain uses TRBV28 with TRBJ1-1; 7 nucleotides match TRBD1. The CDR3 consists of 15 residues. The V segment lost 5 bases and the J segment 1 base; nucleotides outside the gene matches: 7. Germline values: CDR1 MDHEN, CDR2 SYDVKM. CDR3 DNA sequence: TGTGCCAGCAGTAAGTCACAGGGGAAGAACACTGAAGCTTTCTTT. Protein: CASSKSQGKNTEAFF.

The CDR3 is CASRRNPTGMDEQFF. DNA for the CDR3: TGCGCCAGCAGAAGAAACCCTACAGGGATGGATGAGCAGTTCTTC. The chain combines TRBV5-1 with TRBJ2-1, with D possibly TRBD1 on 6 matching bases. Trimming shortened V by 5 bases and J by 8 bases, and 20 bases separated the two germline ends. The CDR3 loop spans 15 amino acids. In germline, CDR1 is SGHRS, CDR2 YFSETQ.

In this sample, this clone turned up a few times. V and J are TRBV19 and TRBJ2-2; 9 nucleotides line up with TRBD1. Germline V gene sequence: CDR1 LNHDA, CDR2 SQIVND (reference sequence). The CDR3 spans 16 residues. V shed 9 bases and J 5 bases; nucleotides not matched to a gene: 13. DNA for the CDR3: TGTGCCAGCGTAAACTCCGACAGGGGGTATACCGGGGAGCTGTTTTTT. The encoded protein is CASVNSDRGYTGELFF.

The chain couples TRBV6-5 to TRBJ2-3; D call uncertain. Germline assignment: CDR1 MNHEY and CDR2 SVGAGI. Trimming left V 10 bases short and J 1 base short, with 12 bases between. The CDR3 has 13 residues. CDR3 nucleotide sequence: TGTGCCACCCAGTTCCCAGGCACAGATACGCAGTATTTT. Translated, it gives CATQFPGTDTQYF.

The chain recombines TRBV18 with TRBJ1-4, with 8 nucleotides matching TRBD1. The CDR3 contains 16 residues. Trimming cost V 3 bases and J 5 bases; bases outside gene matches: 8. Germline V CDR1 and CDR2: KGHSH, LQKENI. The DNA of the CDR3 is TGTGCCAGCTCACCCGACAGGGGTGGGCAAAATGAAAAACTGTTTTTT. This translates into CASSPDRGGQNEKLFF.

This chain joins TRBV7-9 and TRBJ2-7; D might be TRBD2 (6 bases). V lost 1 base to trimming and J lost 0 bases, with 10 bases between them. This CDR3 has 15 residues. The V gene's germline CDR1 is SEHNR and CDR2 FQNEAQ (reference sequence). This CDR3 reads CASSLGGLTSYEQYV. The DNA of the CDR3 is TGTGCCAGCAGCTTAGGGGGACTGACCTCCTACGAGCAGTACGTC.